Listed below are T cell receptor beta chains from one sample, sequenced in a study of Ad26.COV2.S vaccination and SARS-CoV-2 variants. Clones were read by immunoSEQ multiplex PCR, and TCRdb kept only the in-frame ones, dropping some. The profile covers 240,000 or so clones, with over 75% appearing a single time and around 10% taken by the ten largest. The sequenced sample was peripheral blood, obtained in a trial of Ad26.COV2.S vaccine versus placebo. These receptors originate from a person between 18 and 60 years old who received the Ad26.COV2.S COVID-19 vaccine or a placebo. CDR3s include the opening cysteine and the closing phenylalanine or tryptophan. Each record gives: J gene, V gene, clone size, D gene, CDR3 DNA, CDR3 protein. The D gene is left open where the match is weak. A clone size is listed for some rows: how often the clone was seen (once, few, many), or a class if it is expanded.

TRBJ1-2	TRBV21-1	NA	NA	TGTGCCAGCAGCCAAAGGGGGCCCGAGGTATACTATGGCTACACCTTC	CASSQRGPEVYYGYTF
TRBJ1-1	TRBV18	NA	NA	TGTGCCAGCTCACCACCTGGGGTTAACGGTGAAGCTTTCTTT	CASSPPGVNGEAFF
TRBJ1-1	TRBV7-8	many	NA	TGTGCCAGCAGGGGGGGGGCGTCCACTGAAGCTTTCTTT	CASRGGASTEAFF
TRBJ1-1	TRBV5-6	NA	NA	TGTGCCAGCAGTTTTGAAGACAGAGCAGCTTTCTTT	CASSFEDRAAFF
TRBJ2-5	TRBV29-1	NA	NA	TGCAGCGTTGACTACCTACCGGGGGAGACCCAGTACTTC	CSVDYLPGETQYF
TRBJ2-1	TRBV14	NA	TRBD2	TGTGCCAGCAGCCAACGATGGACTAGCGGGGGGCTAAATCACAATGAGCAGTTCTTC	CASSQRWTSGGLNHNEQFF
TRBJ1-5	TRBV7-9	NA	NA	TGTGCCAGCAGCTTGCGGGACCAGCCCCAGCATTTT	CASSLRDQPQHF
TRBJ2-7	TRBV29-1	NA	NA	TGCAGCGTCGGTAGGGGGGGACTCCCTTACGAGCAGTACTTC	CSVGRGGLPYEQYF
TRBJ2-7	TRBV5-4	once	TRBD1	TGTGCCAGCAGGACAGGGACAGGGGTGAGCGAGCAGTACTTC	CASRTGTGVSEQYF
TRBJ1-5	TRBV25-1	few	NA	TGTGCCAGCAGTGAGGGGGGAGGGCCCCAGCATTTT	CASSEGGGPQHF
TRBJ2-7	TRBV10-3	NA	TRBD2	TGTGCCATCAGTGCCCTGGCGGGACTAGCGGGGCAGAACGAGCAGTACTTC	CAISALAGLAGQNEQYF
TRBJ2-2	TRBV4-3	NA	NA	TGCGCCAGCAGCCAAGGCAATAGGCAGTCCGGGGAGCTGTTTTTT	CASSQGNRQSGELFF
TRBJ1-2	TRBV7-3	many	TRBD1	TGTGCCAGCAGCCCCGACGGGACAGGGAAGGGCTACACCTTC	CASSPDGTGKGYTF
TRBJ1-2	TRBV7-2	NA	TRBD1	TGTGCCAGCAGCCCGGGACAGGGGTCCCGATACTATGGCTACACCTTC	CASSPGQGSRYYGYTF
TRBJ2-5	TRBV27	NA	NA	TGTGCCAGCAGTTTATCGATAGGAGAGACCCAGTACTTC	CASSLSIGETQYF
TRBJ1-2	TRBV7-2	NA	NA	TGTGCCACCTCGGCTGGGGGGGACTATGGCTACACCTTC	CATSAGGDYGYTF
TRBJ2-1	TRBV27	NA	NA	TGTGCCAGCAGCCTGAGGGGTAATGAGCAGTTCTTC	CASSLRGNEQFF
TRBJ1-1	TRBV11-2	NA	NA	TGTGCCAGCAGCCGCCGGATCGGGTACACTGAAGCTTTCTTT	CASSRRIGYTEAFF
TRBJ2-7	TRBV6-6	NA	TRBD2	TGTGCCAGCAGCCCGAGCGGGAAGAGCGAGCAGTACTTC	CASSPSGKSEQYF
TRBJ1-6	TRBV11-2	NA	NA	TGTGCCAGCAGCTTAAAGAAAGATGGGGGACCCCTCCACTTT	CASSLKKDGGPLHF
TRBJ2-7	TRBV7-9	NA	TRBD2	TGTGCCAGCAGCCCCTTTGCCCTAGGGACTAGTTCCTACGAGCAGTACTTC	CASSPFALGTSSYEQYF
TRBJ2-3	TRBV4-2	NA	NA	TGTGCCAGCAGCCAAGCCGGGCTAGCTGGACTGGGGGATACGCAGTATTTT	CASSQAGLAGLGDTQYF
TRBJ2-5	TRBV7-7	NA	NA	TGTGCTAGCAGCTTAGCCAGATGGGAGACCCAGTACTTC	CASSLARWETQYF
TRBJ1-4	TRBV18	NA	TRBD1	TGTGCCAGCTCACCACCGGGACAGCCATCAACTAATGAAAAACTGTTTTTT	CASSPPGQPSTNEKLFF
TRBJ2-7	TRBV7-8	NA	TRBD1	TGTGCCAGCAGCTCTCGGACAGGCCTTACCTACGAGCAGTACTTC	CASSSRTGLTYEQYF
TRBJ2-2	TRBV24-1	NA	NA	TGTGCCACCAGTGATTCGGGGGAGTACACCGGGGAGCTGTTTTTT	CATSDSGEYTGELFF
TRBJ1-5	TRBV28	NA	NA	TGTGCCAGCAGTTTGTCCCCTAGCAATCAGCCCCAGCATTTT	CASSLSPSNQPQHF
TRBJ2-2	TRBV6-2/TRBV6-3	NA	TRBD1	TGTGCCAGCAGTTACCCAGGGACAGGGTCGAGGCTCGGGGAGCTGTTTTTT	CASSYPGTGSRLGELFF
TRBJ2-1	TRBV7-6	NA	NA	TGTGCCAGCAGCCCCATGGGGGCGGGAGTATATGTTTCCTACAATGAGCAGTTCTTC	CASSPMGAGVYVSYNEQFF
TRBJ1-2	TRBV5-1	NA	TRBD1	TGCGCCAGCAGCTTTGCGGGACAGGAAAAAGGCGGCTACACCTTC	CASSFAGQEKGGYTF
TRBJ2-1	TRBV27	once	TRBD1	TGTGCCAGCAGTTTAAGGCAGGGGGCAGGTTCTTGGTACAATGAGCAGTTCTTC	CASSLRQGAGSWYNEQFF
TRBJ2-7	TRBV5-1	NA	TRBD1	TGCGCCAGCAGCTTGGTCGGACAGGGTTACGAGCAGTACTTC	CASSLVGQGYEQYF
TRBJ1-5	TRBV4-1	NA	NA	TGCGCCAGCAGCCAAGGGCGGGCCTATAGCAATCAGCCCCAGCATTTT	CASSQGRAYSNQPQHF
TRBJ1-5	TRBV13	NA	NA	TGTGCCAGCAGCTTACAGGGGACCCCAGAGCCCCAGCATTTT	CASSLQGTPEPQHF
TRBJ2-7	TRBV7-8	NA	TRBD2	TGTGCCAGCAGCTTTAGCGGGAGGGATTTTTGGGAGCAGTACTTC	CASSFSGRDFWEQYF
TRBJ1-5	TRBV6-2/TRBV6-3	few	NA	TGTGCCAGCAGTTACCCTGGGAACAGCCTTAGCAATCAGCCCCAGCATTTT	CASSYPGNSLSNQPQHF
TRBJ2-7	TRBV25-1	NA	NA	TGTGCCAGCAGTGAATTCGGGGCCTACGAGCAGTACTTC	CASSEFGAYEQYF
TRBJ2-5	TRBV7-3	NA	TRBD2	TGTGCCAGCAGTCAAGGACTAGCGGGGGGCCTAGAGACCCAGTACTTC	CASSQGLAGGLETQYF
TRBJ2-2	TRBV19	once	NA	TGTGCCAGTAGTATATCTGGTGGGCTGTCCGGGGAGCTGTTTTTT	CASSISGGLSGELFF
TRBJ2-2	TRBV11-2	NA	NA	TGTGCCAGCAGCTTAGGTTGGACGACGGGGAACACCGGGGAGCTGTTTTTT	CASSLGWTTGNTGELFF
TRBJ1-4	TRBV4-2	NA	NA	TGTGCCAGCAAAGGAGGGGTGTACGAAAAACTGTTTTTT	CASKGGVYEKLFF
TRBJ1-5	TRBV14	NA	NA	TGTGCCAGCAGCCGGGGGCCAAATCAGCCCCAGCATTTT	CASSRGPNQPQHF
TRBJ2-3	TRBV7-2	NA	NA	TGTGCCAGCAGCCCCCCTCGGGGCGGGGTAAGGGGCACAGATACGCAGTATTTT	CASSPPRGGVRGTDTQYF
TRBJ1-1	TRBV6-5	NA	TRBD1	TGTGCCGCTGCGGCAGGGGGTATGAACACTGAAGCTTTCTTT	CAAAAGGMNTEAFF
TRBJ2-5	TRBV6-2/TRBV6-3	many	TRBD2	TGTGCCAGCAGTTACTGGCTAGCGGGGGGTGAGACCCAGTACTTC	CASSYWLAGGETQYF
TRBJ1-4	TRBV30	NA	TRBD1	TGTGCCTGGAGTGTCACAGGGGGTGGTGAAAAACTGTTTTTT	CAWSVTGGGEKLFF
TRBJ2-7	TRBV27	NA	NA	TGTGCCAGCAGTTTCGTCGTGGGTAGCTCCTACGAGCAGTACTTC	CASSFVVGSSYEQYF